The clone carrying this TCR beta chain was recorded many times. What it binds is unknown. The data derive from a study of T cells in Graves' hyperthyroidism and ophthalmopathy. Diagnosis rested on symptoms, serum thyroxine and TRAb, thyroid ultrasound, and orbital computed tomography. Sampled blood dates from first hyperthyroidism diagnosis, and it precedes any ophthalmopathy symptoms. Trimming removed 3 bases from V and 9 bases from J, with 20 bases in between. The CDR3 spans 16 residues. Germline CDR1 LGHDT, CDR2 YNNKEL (reference sequence). From RNA transcripts, TCR beta CDR3 regions were amplified. TCR CDR3 underwent first-round RT-PCR with the HTBI primer set. TCRdb used MiXCR to reprocess the multiplex PCR reads, holding one entry per CDR3 protein. The table records 300,000 to 450,000 distinct CDR3 sequences, about 15% of them present only once. Study results and caveats: Ophthalmopathy and stable hyperthyroidism were told apart by a 13 V-J model.

The receptor was isolated from a woman younger than 35 with Graves' hyperthyroidism that later progressed to Graves' ophthalmopathy. The source material was blood. V is TRBV3-1 and J is TRBJ1-4; tentative D call: TRBD1 (6 bases). Here the CDR3 DNA reads TGTGCCAGCAGCCACGACAAGAGGGGGGCATATAAAAAACTGTTTTTT. It yields the protein CASSHDKRGAYKKLFF.